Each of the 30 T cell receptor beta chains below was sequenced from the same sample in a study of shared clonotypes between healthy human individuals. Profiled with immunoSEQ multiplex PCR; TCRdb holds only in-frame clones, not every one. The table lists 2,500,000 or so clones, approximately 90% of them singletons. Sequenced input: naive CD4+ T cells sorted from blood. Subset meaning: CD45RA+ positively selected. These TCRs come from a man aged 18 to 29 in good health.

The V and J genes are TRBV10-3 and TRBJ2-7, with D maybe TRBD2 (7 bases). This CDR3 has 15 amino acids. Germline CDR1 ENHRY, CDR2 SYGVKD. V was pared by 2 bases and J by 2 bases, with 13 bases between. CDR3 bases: TGTGCCATCAGTGAGGGGGTCGGGGGGCCCTACGAGCAGTACTTC. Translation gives CAISEGVGGPYEQYF.

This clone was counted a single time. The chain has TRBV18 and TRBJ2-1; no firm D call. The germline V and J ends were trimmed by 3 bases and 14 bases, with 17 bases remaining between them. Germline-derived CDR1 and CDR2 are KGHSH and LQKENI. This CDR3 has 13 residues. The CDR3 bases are TGTGCCAGCTCACCCACAACGGATTCAAGAAAGTTCTTC. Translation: CASSPTTDSRKFF. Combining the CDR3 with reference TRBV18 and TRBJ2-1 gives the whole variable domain NAGVMQNPRHLVRRRGQEARLRCSPMKGHSHVYWYRQLPEEGLKFMVYLQKENIIDESGMPKERFSAEFPKEGPSILRIQQVVRGDSAAYFCASSPTTDSRKFFGPGTRLTVL.

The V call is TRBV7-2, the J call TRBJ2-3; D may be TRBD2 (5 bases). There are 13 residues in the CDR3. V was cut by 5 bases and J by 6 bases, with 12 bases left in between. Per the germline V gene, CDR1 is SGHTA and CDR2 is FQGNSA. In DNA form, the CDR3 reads TGTGCCAGCAGCGCGCCGACTATGGATACGCAGTATTTT. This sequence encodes CASSAPTMDTQYF.

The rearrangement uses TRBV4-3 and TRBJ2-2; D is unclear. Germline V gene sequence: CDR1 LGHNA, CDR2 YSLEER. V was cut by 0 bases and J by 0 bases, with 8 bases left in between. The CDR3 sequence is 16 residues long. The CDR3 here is CASSQDPGTNTGELFF. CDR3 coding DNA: TGCGCCAGCAGCCAAGATCCAGGAACGAACACCGGGGAGCTGTTTTTT.

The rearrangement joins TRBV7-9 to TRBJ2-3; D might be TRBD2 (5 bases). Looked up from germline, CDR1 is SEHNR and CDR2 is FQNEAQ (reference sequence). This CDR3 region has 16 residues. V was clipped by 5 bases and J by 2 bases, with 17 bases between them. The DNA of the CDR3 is TGTGCCAGCAGCCCCCAGCATGGGAGAGTCACAGATACGCAGTATTTT. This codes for CASSPQHGRVTDTQYF.

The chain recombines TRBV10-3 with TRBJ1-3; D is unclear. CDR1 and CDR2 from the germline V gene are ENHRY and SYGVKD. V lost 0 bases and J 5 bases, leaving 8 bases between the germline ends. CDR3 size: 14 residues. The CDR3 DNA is TGTGCCATCAGTGAGTCGACCCGGCGAAACACCATATATTTT. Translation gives CAISESTRRNTIYF.

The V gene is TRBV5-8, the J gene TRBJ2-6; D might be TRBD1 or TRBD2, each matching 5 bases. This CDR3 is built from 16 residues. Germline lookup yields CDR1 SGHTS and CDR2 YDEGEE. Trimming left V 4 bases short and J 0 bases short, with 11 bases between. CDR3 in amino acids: CASSPGRVSGANVLTF. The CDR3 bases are TGTGCCAGCAGCCCGGGGCGAGTCTCTGGGGCCAACGTCCTGACTTTC. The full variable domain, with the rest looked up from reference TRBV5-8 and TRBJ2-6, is EAGVTQSPTHLIKTRGQQATLRCSPISGHTSVYWYQQALGLGLQFLLWYDEGEERNRGNFPPRFSGRQFPNYSSELNVNALELEDSALYLCASSPGRVSGANVLTFGAGSRLTVL.

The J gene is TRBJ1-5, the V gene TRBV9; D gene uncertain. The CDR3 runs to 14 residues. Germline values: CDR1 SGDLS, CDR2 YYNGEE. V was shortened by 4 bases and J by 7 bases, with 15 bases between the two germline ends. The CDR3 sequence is CASSQDGRQQPQHF. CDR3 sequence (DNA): TGTGCCAGCAGCCAAGATGGGAGGCAGCAGCCCCAGCATTTT.

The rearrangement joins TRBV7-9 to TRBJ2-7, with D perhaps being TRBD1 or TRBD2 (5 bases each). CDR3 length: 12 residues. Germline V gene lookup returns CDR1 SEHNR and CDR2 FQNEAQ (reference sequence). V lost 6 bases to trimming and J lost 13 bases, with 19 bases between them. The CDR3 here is CASSQGEGSLYF. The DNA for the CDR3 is TGTGCCAGCAGTCAGGGAGAGGGCAGCCTTTACTTC.

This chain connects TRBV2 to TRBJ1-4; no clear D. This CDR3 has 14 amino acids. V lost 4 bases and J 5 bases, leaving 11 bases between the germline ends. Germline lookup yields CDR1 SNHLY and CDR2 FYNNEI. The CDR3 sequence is CASSVGQKNEKLFF. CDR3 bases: TGTGCCAGCAGTGTTGGGCAGAAGAATGAAAAACTGTTTTTT.

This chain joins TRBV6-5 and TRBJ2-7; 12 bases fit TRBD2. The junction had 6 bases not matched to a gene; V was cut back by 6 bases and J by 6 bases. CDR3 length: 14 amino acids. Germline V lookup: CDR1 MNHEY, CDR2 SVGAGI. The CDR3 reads CASSRLAGVVEQYF. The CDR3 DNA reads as TGTGCCAGCAGCAGACTAGCGGGGGTGGTCGAGCAGTACTTC.

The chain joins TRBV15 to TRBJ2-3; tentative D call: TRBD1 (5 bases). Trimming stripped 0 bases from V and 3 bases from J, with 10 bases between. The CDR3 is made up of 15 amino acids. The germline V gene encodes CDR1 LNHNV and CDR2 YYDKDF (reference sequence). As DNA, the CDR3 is TGTGCCACCAGCAGAGATCCTACAGGTACAGATACGCAGTATTTT. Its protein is CATSRDPTGTDTQYF. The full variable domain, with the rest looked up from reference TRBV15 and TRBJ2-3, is DAMVIQNPRYQVTQFGKPVTLSCSQTLNHNVMYWYQQKSSQAPKLLFHYYDKDFNNEADTPDNFQSRRPNTSFCFLDIRSPGLGDTAMYLCATSRDPTGTDTQYFGPGTRLTVL.

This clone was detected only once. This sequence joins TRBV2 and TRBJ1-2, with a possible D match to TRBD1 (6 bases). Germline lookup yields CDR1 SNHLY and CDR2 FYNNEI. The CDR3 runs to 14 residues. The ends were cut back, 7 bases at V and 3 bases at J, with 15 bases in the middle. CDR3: CASKTGTQDYGYTF. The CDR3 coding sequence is TGTGCCAGCAAAACAGGGACTCAGGACTATGGCTACACCTTC. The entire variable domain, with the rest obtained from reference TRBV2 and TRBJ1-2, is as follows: EPEVTQTPSHQVTQMGQEVILRCVPISNHLYFYWYRQILGQKVEFLVSFYNNEISEKSEIFDDQFSVERPDGSNFTLKIRSTKLEDSAMYFCASKTGTQDYGYTFGSGTRLTVV.

For the CDR3, the DNA is TGTGCCAGCAGGAGATCCGGGACTAAAAGCTCCTACGAGCAGTACTTC. This codes for CASRRSGTKSSYEQYF. The chain recombines TRBV5-5 with TRBJ2-7, with 7 bases fitting TRBD2. Germline values: CDR1 SGHKS, CDR2 YYEKEE (reference sequence). V was pared by 5 bases and J by 0 bases, with 11 bases of the junction left unmatched. CDR3 length: 16 amino acids.

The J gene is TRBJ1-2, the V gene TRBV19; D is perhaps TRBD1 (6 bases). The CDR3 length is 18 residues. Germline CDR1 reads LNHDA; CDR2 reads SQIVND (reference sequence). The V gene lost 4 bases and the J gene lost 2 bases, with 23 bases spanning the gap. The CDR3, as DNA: TGTGCCAGTAGTACCAGTGGTTCGGGGGGGCGCAACAACTATGGCTACACCTTC. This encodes CASSTSGSGGRNNYGYTF. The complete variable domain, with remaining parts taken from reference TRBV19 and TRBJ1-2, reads DGGITQSPKYLFRKEGQNVTLSCEQNLNHDAMYWYRQDPGQGLRLIYYSQIVNDFQKGDIAEGYSVSREKKESFPLTVTSAQKNPTAFYLCASSTSGSGGRNNYGYTFGSGTRLTVV.

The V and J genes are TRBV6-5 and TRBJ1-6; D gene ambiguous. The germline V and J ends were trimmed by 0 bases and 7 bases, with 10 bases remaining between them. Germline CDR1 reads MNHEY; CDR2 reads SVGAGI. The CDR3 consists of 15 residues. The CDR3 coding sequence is TGTGCCAGCAGTTACTCGGTGGAGGGAAATTCACCCCTCCACTTT. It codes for CASSYSVEGNSPLHF.

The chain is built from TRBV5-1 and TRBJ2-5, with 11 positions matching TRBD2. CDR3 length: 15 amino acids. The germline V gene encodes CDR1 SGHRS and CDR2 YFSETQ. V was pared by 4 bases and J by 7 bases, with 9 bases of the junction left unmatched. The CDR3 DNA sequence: TGCGCCAGCAGCCCCCAGACTAGCGGGGCCGGGACCCAGTACTTC. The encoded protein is CASSPQTSGAGTQYF.

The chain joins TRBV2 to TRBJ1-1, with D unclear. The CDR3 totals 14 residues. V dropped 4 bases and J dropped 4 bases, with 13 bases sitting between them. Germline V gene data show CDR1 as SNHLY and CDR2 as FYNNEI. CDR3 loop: CASSVYGMGTEAFF. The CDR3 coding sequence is TGTGCCAGCAGTGTGTATGGTATGGGCACTGAAGCTTTCTTT.

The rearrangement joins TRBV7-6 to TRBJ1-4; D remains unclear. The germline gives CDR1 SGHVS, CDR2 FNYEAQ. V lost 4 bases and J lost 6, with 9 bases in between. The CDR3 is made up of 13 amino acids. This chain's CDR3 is CASSSGVDEKLFF. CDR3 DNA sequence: TGTGCCAGCAGCTCTGGAGTAGATGAAAAACTGTTTTTT. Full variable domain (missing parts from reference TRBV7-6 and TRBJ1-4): GAGVSQSPRYKVTKRGQDVALRCDPISGHVSLYWYRQALGQGPEFLTYFNYEAQQDKSGLPNDRFSAERPEGSISTLTIQRTEQRDSAMYRCASSSGVDEKLFFGSGTQLSVL.

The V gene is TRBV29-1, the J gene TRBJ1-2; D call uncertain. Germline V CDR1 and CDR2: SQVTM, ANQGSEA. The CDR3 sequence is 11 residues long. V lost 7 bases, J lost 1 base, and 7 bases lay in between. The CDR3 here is CSGTVNYGYTF. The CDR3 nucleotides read TGCAGCGGGACCGTTAACTATGGCTACACCTTC.

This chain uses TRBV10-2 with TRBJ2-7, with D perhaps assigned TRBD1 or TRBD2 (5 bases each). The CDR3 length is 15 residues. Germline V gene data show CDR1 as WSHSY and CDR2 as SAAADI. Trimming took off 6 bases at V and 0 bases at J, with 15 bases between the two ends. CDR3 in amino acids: CASSPGATSSYEQYF. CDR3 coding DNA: TGCGCCAGCAGCCCCGGGGCAACCAGCTCCTACGAGCAGTACTTC.

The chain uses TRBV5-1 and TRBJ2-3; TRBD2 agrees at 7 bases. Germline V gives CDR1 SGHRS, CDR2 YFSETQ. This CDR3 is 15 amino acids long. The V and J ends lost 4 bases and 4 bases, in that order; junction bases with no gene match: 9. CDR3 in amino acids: CASSRGAGSADTQYF. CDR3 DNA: TGCGCCAGCAGCCGGGGAGCGGGATCGGCAGATACGCAGTATTTT. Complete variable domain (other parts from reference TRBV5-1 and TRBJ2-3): KAGVTQTPRYLIKTRGQQVTLSCSPISGHRSVSWYQQTPGQGLQFLFEYFSETQRNKGNFPGRFSGRQFSNSRSEMNVSTLELGDSALYLCASSRGAGSADTQYFGPGTRLTVL.

As DNA, the CDR3 is TGTGCCACCAGCAGAGTTTTATTGAAGGAGAACTATGGCTACACCTTC. This gives the protein CATSRVLLKENYGYTF. The gene calls are TRBV15 and TRBJ1-2; D uncertain. This CDR3 has 16 residues. With 1 base removed from V and 2 bases from J, the gap between germline ends came to 14 bases. The germline V gene encodes CDR1 LNHNV and CDR2 YYDKDF (reference sequence).

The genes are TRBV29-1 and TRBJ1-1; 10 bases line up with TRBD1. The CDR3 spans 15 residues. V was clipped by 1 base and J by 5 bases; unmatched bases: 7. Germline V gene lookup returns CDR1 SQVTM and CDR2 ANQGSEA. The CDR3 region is CSVEVPGQGGTEAFF. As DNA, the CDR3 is TGCAGCGTTGAAGTTCCCGGACAGGGGGGGACTGAAGCTTTCTTT.

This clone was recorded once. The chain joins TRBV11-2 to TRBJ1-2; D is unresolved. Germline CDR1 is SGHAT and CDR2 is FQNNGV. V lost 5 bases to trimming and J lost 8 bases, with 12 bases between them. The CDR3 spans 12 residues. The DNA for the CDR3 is TGTGCCAGCAGCGCCCGAGAGGGAGGCTACACCTTC. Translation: CASSAREGGYTF.

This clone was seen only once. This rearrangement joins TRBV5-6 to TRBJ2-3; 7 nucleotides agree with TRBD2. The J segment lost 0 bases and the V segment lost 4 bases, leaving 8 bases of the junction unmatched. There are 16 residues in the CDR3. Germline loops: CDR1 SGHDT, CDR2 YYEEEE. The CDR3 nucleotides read TGTGCCAGCAGCGAAAAGCGGGGAGGGAGCACAGATACGCAGTATTTT. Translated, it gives CASSEKRGGSTDTQYF.

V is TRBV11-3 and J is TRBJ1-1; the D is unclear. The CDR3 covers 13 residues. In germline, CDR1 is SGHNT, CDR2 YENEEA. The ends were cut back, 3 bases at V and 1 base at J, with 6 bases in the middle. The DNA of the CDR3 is TGTGCCAGCAGCTTTGCGAAGAACACTGAAGCTTTCTTT. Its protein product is CASSFAKNTEAFF.

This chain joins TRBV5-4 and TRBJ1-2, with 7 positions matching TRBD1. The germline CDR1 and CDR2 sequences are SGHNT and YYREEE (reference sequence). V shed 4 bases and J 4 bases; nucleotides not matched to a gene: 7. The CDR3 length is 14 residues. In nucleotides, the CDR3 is TGTGCCAGCAGCAACGACAGGGACTCCTATGGCTACACCTTC. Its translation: CASSNDRDSYGYTF.

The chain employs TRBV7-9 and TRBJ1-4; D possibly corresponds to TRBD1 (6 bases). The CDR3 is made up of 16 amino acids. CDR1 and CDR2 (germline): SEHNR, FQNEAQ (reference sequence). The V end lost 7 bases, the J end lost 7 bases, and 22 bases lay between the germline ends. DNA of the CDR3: TGTGCCAGCACCCGTACCACATCGACAGGCCCTGAAAAACTGTTTTTT. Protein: CASTRTTSTGPEKLFF.

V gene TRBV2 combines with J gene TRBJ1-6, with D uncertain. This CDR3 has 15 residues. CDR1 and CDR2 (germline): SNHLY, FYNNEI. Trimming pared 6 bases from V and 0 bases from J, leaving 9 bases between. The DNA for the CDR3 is TGTGCCAGCAGGGGCAGCTTCTCCTATAATTCACCCCTCCACTTT. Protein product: CASRGSFSYNSPLHF.